A selection of T cell receptor beta chains follows, all from one sample in a study of blood T cell repertoires in COVID-19. Generated by immunoSEQ multiplex PCR, the TCRdb table keeps only in-frame clones and is missing some. This sample has around 230,000 clones, with approximately 88% found just once. The sample was peripheral blood. These receptors all stem from a man between 35 and 55 years old with acute or convalescent COVID-19. The conserved cysteine and the conserved F or W are not part of the CDR3 here.

v_gene	j_gene	CDR3aa
TRBV19	TRBJ1-5	ASSTVPPQH
TRBV11-1	TRBJ2-1	ASSLGTSGTYNEQF
TRBV4-1	TRBJ2-7	ASSHRQGVFDEQY
TRBV9	TRBJ2-7	ASSVGLALYEQY
TRBV6-2/TRBV6-3	TRBJ2-5	ASSLSGSIDETQY
TRBV5-5	TRBJ2-7	ASSSTTGSTSYEQY
TRBV2	TRBJ2-1	ASNPRWSAHNEQF
TRBV6-5	TRBJ1-5	ASRQGNQPQH
TRBV7-9	TRBJ1-2	ASSPLGQDYGYT
TRBV7-2	TRBJ2-7	ASRRTSGTSYEQY
TRBV28	TRBJ2-7	ASSLYGGSSYEQY
TRBV10-3	TRBJ2-5	AMGDEAGQDQETQY
TRBV2	TRBJ1-1	ASRLDSGTEAF
TRBV7-9	TRBJ1-1	ASSLINSQAF
TRBV4-3	TRBJ1-3	ASSQDWSPGNTIY
TRBV7-9	TRBJ2-5	ASSSGLAGDGETQY
TRBV20-1	TRBJ1-2	SARVRYGYT
TRBV18	TRBJ2-1	ASSPPVGQGANEQF
TRBV28	TRBJ2-3	ASSFRDTQY
TRBV6-6	TRBJ2-1	ATLAGGDEQF
TRBV7-2	TRBJ1-6	ASSSDSNNSPLH
TRBV6-5	TRBJ2-7	ASSLGLAGGYEQY
TRBV7-2	TRBJ1-2	ASSFFQNGYT
TRBV4-1	TRBJ2-7	ASSQQFRDYEQY
TRBV2	TRBJ2-7	ASRRDTSYEQY
TRBV5-8	TRBJ2-3	ASSWGYGRDTQY
TRBV7-9	TRBJ1-2	ASSPGTTYGYT
TRBV19	TRBJ2-7	ASSSTRDRGYEQY
TRBV5-1	TRBJ1-1	ASSLRGGTEAF
TRBV12-3/TRBV12-4	TRBJ2-1	ASSLQYNEQF
TRBV6-6	TRBJ1-2	ASSYRPWAGYGYT
TRBV5-4	TRBJ1-2	ASSLMLENYGYT
TRBV29-1	TRBJ2-3	SVPPVGDTQY
TRBV2	TRBJ1-5	ASSKGQPQPQH
TRBV28	TRBJ2-5	ASSRDRRGETQY
TRBV2	TRBJ2-7	ASEPGLAGNEQY
TRBV14	TRBJ1-2	ASSQPGTGYYGYT
TRBV18	TRBJ1-1	ASSPLAETEAF
TRBV6-5	TRBJ1-2	ASKSATGHGYT
TRBV18	TRBJ2-2	ASSPPAGQRELF
TRBV4-1	TRBJ2-7	ASSSPGTGPKEQY
TRBV19	TRBJ1-4	ASNFRVTEKLF
TRBV6-5	TRBJ1-1	ASISGHADTEAF
TRBV6-6	TRBJ1-1	ASSYGLLGTEAF
TRBV30	TRBJ1-4	AWTRQGYEKLF
TRBV5-6	TRBJ2-7	ASSHGRTYEQY
TRBV14	TRBJ2-3	ASSRLAGVADTQY
TRBV6-2/TRBV6-3	TRBJ2-1	ASSGGPINEQF
TRBV9	TRBJ1-1	ASRQVGNTEAF
TRBV12-3/TRBV12-4	TRBJ2-5	ASSGQVQETQY
TRBV7-8	TRBJ2-7	ASSSQIYEQY